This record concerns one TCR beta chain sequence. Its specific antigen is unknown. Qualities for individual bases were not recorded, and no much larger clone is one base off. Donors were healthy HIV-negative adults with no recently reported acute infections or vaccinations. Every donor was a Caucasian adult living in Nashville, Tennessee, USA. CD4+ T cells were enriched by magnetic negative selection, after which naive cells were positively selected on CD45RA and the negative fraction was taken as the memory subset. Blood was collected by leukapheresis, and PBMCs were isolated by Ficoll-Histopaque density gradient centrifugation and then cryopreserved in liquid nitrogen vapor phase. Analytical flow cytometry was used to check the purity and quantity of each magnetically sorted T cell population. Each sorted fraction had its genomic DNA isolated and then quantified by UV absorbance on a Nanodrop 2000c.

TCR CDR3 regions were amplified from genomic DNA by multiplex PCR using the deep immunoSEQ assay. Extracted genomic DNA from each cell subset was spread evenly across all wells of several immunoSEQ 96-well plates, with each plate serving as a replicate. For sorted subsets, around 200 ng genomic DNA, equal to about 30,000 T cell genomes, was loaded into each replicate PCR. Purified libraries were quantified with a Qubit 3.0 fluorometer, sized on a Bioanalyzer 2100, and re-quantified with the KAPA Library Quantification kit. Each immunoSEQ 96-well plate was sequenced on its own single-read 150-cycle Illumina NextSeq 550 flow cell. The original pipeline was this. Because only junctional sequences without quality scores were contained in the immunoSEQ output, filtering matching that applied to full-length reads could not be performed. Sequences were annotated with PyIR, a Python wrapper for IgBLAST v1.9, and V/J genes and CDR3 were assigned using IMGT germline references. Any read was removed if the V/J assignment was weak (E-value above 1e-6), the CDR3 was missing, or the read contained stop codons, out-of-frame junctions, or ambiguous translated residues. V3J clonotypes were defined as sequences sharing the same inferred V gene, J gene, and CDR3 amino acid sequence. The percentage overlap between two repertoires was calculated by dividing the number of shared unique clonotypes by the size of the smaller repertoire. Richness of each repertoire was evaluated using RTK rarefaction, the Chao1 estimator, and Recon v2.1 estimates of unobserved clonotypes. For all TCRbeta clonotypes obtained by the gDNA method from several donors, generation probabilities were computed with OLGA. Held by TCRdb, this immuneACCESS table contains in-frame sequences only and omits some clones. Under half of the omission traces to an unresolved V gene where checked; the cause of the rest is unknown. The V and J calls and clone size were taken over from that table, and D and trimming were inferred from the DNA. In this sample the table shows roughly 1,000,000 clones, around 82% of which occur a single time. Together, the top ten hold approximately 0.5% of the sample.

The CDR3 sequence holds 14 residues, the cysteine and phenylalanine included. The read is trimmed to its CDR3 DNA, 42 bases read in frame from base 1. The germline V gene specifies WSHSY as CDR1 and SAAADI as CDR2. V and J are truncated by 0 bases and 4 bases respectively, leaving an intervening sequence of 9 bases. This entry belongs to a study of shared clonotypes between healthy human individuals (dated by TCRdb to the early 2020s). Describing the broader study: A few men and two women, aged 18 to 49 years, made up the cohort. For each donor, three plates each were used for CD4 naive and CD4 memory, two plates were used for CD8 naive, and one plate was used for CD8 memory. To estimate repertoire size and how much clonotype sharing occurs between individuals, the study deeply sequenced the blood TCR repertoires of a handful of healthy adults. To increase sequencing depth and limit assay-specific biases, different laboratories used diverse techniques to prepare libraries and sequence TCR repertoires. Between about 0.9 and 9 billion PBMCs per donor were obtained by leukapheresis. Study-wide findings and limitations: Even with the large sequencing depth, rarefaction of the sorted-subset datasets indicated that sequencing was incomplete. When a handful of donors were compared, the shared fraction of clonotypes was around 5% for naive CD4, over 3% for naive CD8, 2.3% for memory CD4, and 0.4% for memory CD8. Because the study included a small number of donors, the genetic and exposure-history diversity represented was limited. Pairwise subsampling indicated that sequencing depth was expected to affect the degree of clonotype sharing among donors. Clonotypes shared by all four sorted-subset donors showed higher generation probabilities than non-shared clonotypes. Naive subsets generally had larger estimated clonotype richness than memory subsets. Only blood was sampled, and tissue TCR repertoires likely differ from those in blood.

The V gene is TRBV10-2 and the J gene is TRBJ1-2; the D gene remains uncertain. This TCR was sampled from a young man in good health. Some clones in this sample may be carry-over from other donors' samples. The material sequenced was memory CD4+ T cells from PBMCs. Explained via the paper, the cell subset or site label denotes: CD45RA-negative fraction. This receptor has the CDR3 CASSESRAAYGYTF. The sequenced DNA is TGCGCCAGCAGTGAGTCTAGGGCCGCCTATGGCTACACCTTC.